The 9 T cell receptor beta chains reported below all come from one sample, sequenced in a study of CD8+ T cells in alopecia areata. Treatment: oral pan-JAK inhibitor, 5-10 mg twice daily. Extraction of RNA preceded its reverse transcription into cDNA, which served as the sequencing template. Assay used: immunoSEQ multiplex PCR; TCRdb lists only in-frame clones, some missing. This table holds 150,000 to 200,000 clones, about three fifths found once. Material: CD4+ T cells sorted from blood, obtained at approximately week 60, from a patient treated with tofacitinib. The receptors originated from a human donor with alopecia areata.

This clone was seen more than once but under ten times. The CDR3 sequence is CASGPWRKRRNTIYF. CDR3 DNA sequence: TGCGCCAGCGGGCCATGGCGTAAAAGGAGAAACACCATATATTTT. The V call is TRBV23-1, the J call TRBJ1-3; D remains unclear. TRBV23-1 is annotated as an ORF whose role is uncertain. The CDR3 contains 15 residues. The ends were cut back, 8 bases at V and 5 bases at J, with 19 bases in the middle.

CDR3 nucleotides: TGCGCCAGCAGCTTGGGGAATTCCGTCACCGGGGAGCTGTTTTTT. It codes for CASSLGNSVTGELFF. The chain combines TRBV5-1 with TRBJ2-2; the D is unclear. The V end lost 0 bases, the J end lost 4 bases, and 10 bases lay between the germline ends. The CDR3 has 15 residues. Per germline, CDR1 SGHRS and CDR2 YFSETQ.

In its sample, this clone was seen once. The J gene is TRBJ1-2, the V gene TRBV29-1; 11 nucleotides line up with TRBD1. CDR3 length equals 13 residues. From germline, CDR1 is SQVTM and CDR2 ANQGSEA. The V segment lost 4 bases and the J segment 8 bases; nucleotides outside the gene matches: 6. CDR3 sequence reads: CSVGLGQGVGYTF. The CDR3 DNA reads TGCAGCGTTGGCCTGGGACAGGGGGTCGGCTACACCTTC.

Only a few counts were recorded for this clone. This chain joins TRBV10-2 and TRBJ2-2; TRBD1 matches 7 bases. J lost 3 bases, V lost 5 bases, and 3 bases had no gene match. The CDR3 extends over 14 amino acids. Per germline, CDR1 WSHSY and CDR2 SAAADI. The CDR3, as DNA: TGCGCCAGCAGTACAGGGGTCGACACCGGGGAGCTGTTTTTT. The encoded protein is CASSTGVDTGELFF.

The CDR3 reads CASSFPGGADTQYF. The CDR3 region has the DNA TGTGCCAGCAGCTTCCCGGGGGGCGCAGATACGCAGTATTTT. This sequence joins TRBV7-6 and TRBJ2-3; the D gene is possibly TRBD2 (7 bases). This CDR3 region has 14 residues. Trimming stripped 3 bases from V and 4 bases from J, with 11 bases between. Germline CDR1 SGHVS, CDR2 FNYEAQ.

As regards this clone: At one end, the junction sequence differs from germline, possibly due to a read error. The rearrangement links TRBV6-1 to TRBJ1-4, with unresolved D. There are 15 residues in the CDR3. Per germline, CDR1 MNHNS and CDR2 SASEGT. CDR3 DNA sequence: TGTGCCAGCAGTGATCTGGGCAACTCTAACGAAAAACTGTTTTTT. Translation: CASSDLGNSNEKLFF.

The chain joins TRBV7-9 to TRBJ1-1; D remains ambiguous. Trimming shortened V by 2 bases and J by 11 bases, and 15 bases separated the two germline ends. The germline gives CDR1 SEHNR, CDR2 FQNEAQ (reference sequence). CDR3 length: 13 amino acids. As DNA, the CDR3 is TGTGCCAGCAGCTTATATGCTGGGGAGTTTGCTTTCTTT. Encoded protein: CASSLYAGEFAFF.

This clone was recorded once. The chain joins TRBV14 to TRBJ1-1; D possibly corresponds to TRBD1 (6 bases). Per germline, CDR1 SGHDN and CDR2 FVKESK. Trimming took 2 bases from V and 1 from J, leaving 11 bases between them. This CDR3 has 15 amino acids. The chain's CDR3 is CASSQFHRENTEAFF. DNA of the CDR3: TGTGCCAGCAGCCAATTCCACAGGGAGAACACTGAAGCTTTCTTT.

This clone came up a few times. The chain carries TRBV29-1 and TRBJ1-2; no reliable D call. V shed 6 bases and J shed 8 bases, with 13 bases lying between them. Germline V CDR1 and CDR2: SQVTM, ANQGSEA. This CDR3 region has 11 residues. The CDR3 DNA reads TGCAGCGTCCAAGGCCCCGAGGGCTACACCTTC. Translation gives CSVQGPEGYTF.